These 19 T cell receptor beta chains share one sample of origin, sequenced in a study of T cells in Graves' hyperthyroidism and ophthalmopathy. The investigators amplified TCR beta CDR3 regions from RNA transcripts. HTBI primers were the set used in a first-round RT-PCR of the TCR CDR3. Each CDR3 protein is one row after TCRdb ran MiXCR on the multiplex PCR reads. The sample has some 200,000 distinct CDR3 sequences, 17% seen once; the top ten hold roughly 53%. The specimen sequenced was blood. The receptors here all came from a man in his forties or fifties with Graves' hyperthyroidism.

The table lists this clonotype with a few counts. The chain employs TRBV6-1 and TRBJ1-2; 11 bases match TRBD1. CDR3 length equals 14 residues. J was trimmed by 8 bases and V by 1 base; bases with no gene match: 3. In germline, CDR1 is MNHNS, CDR2 SASEGT. This CDR3 reads CASSEVRTGGGYTF. The CDR3 coding sequence is TGTGCCAGCAGTGAAGTACGGACAGGGGGCGGCTACACCTTC.

This clonotype was detected many times. The CDR3 region has the DNA TGTGCCAGCAGTAGGGTTACCAAAAACATTCAGTACTTC. This gives the protein CASSRVTKNIQYF. V usage is TRBV28 and J usage is TRBJ2-4; no firm D call. The CDR3 contains 13 residues. The germline CDR1 and CDR2 sequences are MDHEN and SYDVKM. Trimming pared 5 bases from V and 2 bases from J, leaving 7 bases between. Based on the CDR3 plus reference TRBV28 and TRBJ2-4, the full variable domain is DVKVTQSSRYLVKRTGEKVFLECVQDMDHENMFWYRQDPGLGLRLIYFSYDVKMKEKGDIPEGYSVSREKKERFSLILESASTNQTSMYLCASSRVTKNIQYFGAGTRLSVL.

The chain uses TRBV7-3 and TRBJ2-5; D remains ambiguous. The CDR3 has 13 residues. V shed 1 base and J shed 4 bases, with 7 bases lying between them. Per germline, CDR1 SGHTA and CDR2 FQGTGA. CDR3 residues: CASSLSLGETQYF. CDR3 DNA sequence: TGTGCCAGCAGCTTAAGTTTGGGAGAGACCCAGTACTTC.

The chain joins TRBV3-1 to TRBJ1-2; TRBD1 agrees at 9 bases. The germline CDR1 and CDR2 sequences are LGHDT and YNNKEL (reference sequence). The CDR3 length is 14 residues. With V trimmed by 5 bases and J by 4 bases, 5 bases remained unmatched. The CDR3, as DNA: TGTGCCAGCAGCTACCTGGGACAGGGCTATGGCTACACCTTC. Protein sequence: CASSYLGQGYGYTF.

This clonotype was counted at least ten times. V usage is TRBV3-1 and J usage is TRBJ1-1, with D possibly TRBD1 on 5 matching bases. The CDR3 sequence is 14 residues long. Trimming pared 0 bases from V and 10 bases from J, leaving 15 bases between. Per germline, CDR1 LGHDT and CDR2 YNNKEL (reference sequence). The CDR3 region is CASSQDVRGIGAFF. The CDR3 DNA reads TGTGCCAGCAGCCAAGATGTAAGGGGTATAGGAGCTTTCTTT. Variable domain in full (rest from reference TRBV3-1 and TRBJ1-1): DTAVSQTPKYLVTQMGNDKSIKCEQNLGHDTMYWYKQDSKKFLKIMFSYNNKELIINETVPNRFSPKSPDKAHLNLHINSLELGDSAVYFCASSQDVRGIGAFFGQGTRLTVV.

The chain's CDR3 is CATSDLPSGRAQETQYF. The CDR3 nucleotides read TGTGCCACCAGTGATTTGCCTAGCGGGAGAGCACAAGAGACCCAGTACTTC. V gene TRBV24-1 combines with J gene TRBJ2-5, with TRBD2 identical over 10 bases. This CDR3 spans 17 amino acids. Germline V gives CDR1 KGHDR, CDR2 SFDVKD. The junction had 5 bases not matched to a gene; V was cut back by 0 bases and J by 2 bases.

This clonotype turned up a few times. The chain links TRBV20-1 to TRBJ2-7, with 7 nucleotides matching TRBD2. CDR1 DFQATT and CDR2 SNEGSKA come from the germline V gene (reference sequence). V gave up 6 bases and J gave up 3 bases; unmatched junction bases: 5. The CDR3 extends over 12 amino acids. For the CDR3, the DNA is TGCAGTGCCGCTCGGGGGGTCTACGAGCAGTACTTC. It codes for CSAARGVYEQYF.

J is TRBJ2-2 and V is TRBV7-2; possibly TRBD1 or TRBD2 for D (5 bases each). In germline, CDR1 is SGHTA, CDR2 FQGNSA. V lost 4 bases and J lost 2, with 17 bases in between. This CDR3 region has 17 residues. The CDR3: CASSSVPGPTNTGELFF. DNA for the CDR3: TGTGCCAGCAGCTCGGTACCGGGACCTACCAACACCGGGGAGCTGTTTTTT.

The chain is built from TRBV6-1 and TRBJ2-6; 10 bases line up with TRBD2. The CDR3 is 20 amino acids. The germline CDR1 and CDR2 sequences are MNHNS and SASEGT. Trimming cost V 5 bases and J 0 bases; bases outside gene matches: 13. Here the CDR3 reads CASSSASGRSGGSGANVLTF. The CDR3 DNA is TGTGCCAGCAGTTCGGCTAGCGGGAGATCTGGCGGCTCTGGGGCCAACGTCCTGACTTTC.

The chain couples TRBV20-1 to TRBJ2-4; 10 positions match TRBD2. The V segment lost 6 bases and the J segment 0 bases; nucleotides outside the gene matches: 14. Germline loops: CDR1 DFQATT, CDR2 SNEGSKA (reference sequence). The length of the CDR3 is 18 residues. CDR3 amino acids: CSALTRGSSGGAKNIQYF. The CDR3 nucleotides are TGCAGTGCCTTAACTCGTGGATCTAGCGGGGGAGCCAAAAACATTCAGTACTTC.

This clonotype showed up just a few times. The chain employs TRBV19 and TRBJ2-7; TRBD1 aligns across 7 bases. The CDR3 sequence is 15 residues long. V dropped 7 bases and J dropped 4; count of bases not matched to a gene: 13. Looked up from germline, CDR1 is LNHDA and CDR2 is SQIVND (reference sequence). The CDR3 reads CASTPAPDRTYEQYF. The CDR3 region has the DNA TGTGCCAGTACCCCTGCCCCGGACAGGACATACGAGCAGTACTTC.

This clonotype has a handful of counts. V is TRBV15 and J is TRBJ2-1; TRBD2 agrees at 9 bases. The trim removed 5 bases at V and 4 bases at J, leaving 9 bases unmatched. The length of the CDR3 is 16 residues. Germline CDR1 reads LNHNV; CDR2 reads YYDKDF (reference sequence). This CDR3 reads CATSPGLARRYNEQFF. For the CDR3, the DNA is TGTGCCACCAGCCCTGGACTAGCGCGGAGGTACAATGAGCAGTTCTTC.

V gene TRBV27 combines with J gene TRBJ2-4; TRBD2 aligns across 9 bases. The CDR3 totals 13 residues. Germline values: CDR1 MNHEY, CDR2 SMNVEV (reference sequence). Trimming at V came to 2 bases and at J to 15 bases, leaving 8 bases not matched to a gene. The CDR3 nucleotides read TGTGCCAGCAGTTTAGGAGTAGCGGGGGTTTGGTACTTC. Translating it yields CASSLGVAGVWYF.

This clonotype appeared many times. The chain has TRBV20-1 and TRBJ2-7; D gene unclear. The CDR3 is made up of 15 amino acids. V lost 5 bases to trimming and J lost 0 bases, with 17 bases between them. Germline CDR1 DFQATT, CDR2 SNEGSKA (reference sequence). CDR3 nucleotides: TGCAGTGCTCACACGGGTCTCGGTTACTCCTACGAGCAGTACTTC. It encodes CSAHTGLGYSYEQYF.

This clonotype was picked up a small number of times. This rearrangement joins TRBV28 to TRBJ1-5; D is uncertain. Germline CDR1 MDHEN, CDR2 SYDVKM. The V and J ends lost 6 bases and 3 bases respectively, with 12 bases between them. The CDR3 contains 14 residues. The chain's CDR3 is CASRELYLNQPQHF. In DNA form, the CDR3 reads TGTGCCAGCAGGGAACTGTATCTCAATCAGCCCCAGCATTTT. The variable domain in full, completed from reference TRBV28 and TRBJ1-5, reads DVKVTQSSRYLVKRTGEKVFLECVQDMDHENMFWYRQDPGLGLRLIYFSYDVKMKEKGDIPEGYSVSREKKERFSLILESASTNQTSMYLCASRELYLNQPQHFGDGTRLSIL.

This clonotype was counted many times. The rearrangement links TRBV2 to TRBJ2-1; TRBD2 aligns across 15 bases. CDR1 and CDR2 from the germline V gene are SNHLY and FYNNEI. J lost 8 bases, V lost 6 bases, and 14 bases had no gene match. The CDR3 totals 18 residues. CDR3 region: CASSEGLAGGGFGDEQFF. In DNA form, the CDR3 reads TGTGCCAGCAGCGAGGGACTAGCGGGAGGCGGGTTTGGGGATGAGCAGTTCTTC.

The CDR3 loop is CASSFRREAFF. CDR3 DNA: TGTGCCAGCAGCTTCCGACGGGAAGCTTTCTTT. The genes are TRBV13 and TRBJ1-1; D uncertain. Trimming removed 3 bases at V and 8 bases at J, with 7 bases between. Per the germline V gene, CDR1 is PRHDT and CDR2 is FYEKMQ (reference sequence). This CDR3 has 11 amino acids.

This clonotype was detected many times. The V call is TRBV20-1, the J call TRBJ2-7; a possible D gene is TRBD2 (6 bases). The CDR3 is made up of 14 amino acids. CDR1 and CDR2 from the germline V gene are DFQATT and SNEGSKA (reference sequence). V lost 2 bases, J lost 2 bases, and 13 bases lay in between. The CDR3 reads CSARTGREAYEQYF. In DNA, the CDR3 is TGCAGTGCTAGAACGGGCAGGGAGGCCTACGAGCAGTACTTC.

This clonotype occurred a few times. The V and J genes are TRBV15 and TRBJ2-1; 8 nucleotides agree with TRBD2. The germline CDR1 and CDR2 sequences are LNHNV and YYDKDF (reference sequence). With 0 bases clipped from V and 6 bases from J, the junction kept 10 bases outside the gene matches. CDR3 length: 17 amino acids. The CDR3 nucleotides read TGTGCCACCAGCAGAGAAAAATGGATAGCGGGAAGCAATGAGCAGTTCTTC. Translation: CATSREKWIAGSNEQFF.